These T cell receptor beta chains were read from a single sample in a study. TCRdb independently ran MiXCR on the RT-PCR reads; one entry per CDR3 protein. The table has fewer than 800,000 distinct CDR3 sequences, 13% to 15% seen once. The sample comprised memory CD4+ T cells from blood. The receptor set was obtained from a female donor in good health, serving as a healthy control. The CDR3 runs from the conserved cysteine through the conserved F or W.

V gene: TRBV28
J gene: TRBJ1-2
CDR3 protein: CAAGTFYGYTF

V gene: TRBV20-1
J gene: TRBJ1-1
CDR3 protein: CSAPPLNRGGIAFF

V gene: TRBV5-1
J gene: TRBJ1-1
CDR3 protein: CASSDPNQGETEAFF

V gene: TRBV7-9
J gene: TRBJ1-2
CDR3 protein: CASSLGVGLYGYTF

V gene: TRBV20-1
J gene: TRBJ2-7
CDR3 protein: CSLWDYEQYF

V gene: TRBV20-1
J gene: TRBJ1-5
CDR3 protein: CSARVLDSRSNQPQHF

V gene: TRBV5-1
J gene: TRBJ2-1
CDR3 protein: CASSFPSGQGVDEQFF

V gene: TRBV5-4
J gene: TRBJ1-1
CDR3 protein: CASGTDTEAFF

V gene: TRBV7-2
J gene: TRBJ2-1
CDR3 protein: CASSPDWNSYNEQFF

V gene: TRBV18
J gene: TRBJ1-2
CDR3 protein: CASSPLQAGDGYTF

V gene: TRBV12-3/TRBV12-4
J gene: TRBJ1-4
CDR3 protein: CASSLTPRVGVFEKLFF